This T cell receptor beta chain was sequenced in a study of blood T cell repertoires in COVID-19. This clone was picked up a small number of times. Clones were sequenced by immunoSEQ multiplex PCR, and TCRdb holds only the in-frame ones, with some missing. The sample consists of roughly 380,000 clones, about 90% of them appearing once. Germline lookup yields CDR1 SGHTS and CDR2 YDEGEE. The junction had 6 bases not matched to a gene; V was cut back by 0 bases and J by 5 bases. CDR3 length equals 15 residues. The clonotype comes from a woman aged 25 to 45 who had recovered from COVID-19. Sequenced: PBMCs or T cells enriched from blood (not recorded which). The J gene is TRBJ1-2, the V gene TRBV5-8, with 8 nucleotides matching TRBD1. The CDR3 loop is CASSLDGTGHYGYTF. CDR3 sequence (DNA): TGTGCCAGCAGCTTGGATGGGACAGGACATTATGGCTACACCTTC.